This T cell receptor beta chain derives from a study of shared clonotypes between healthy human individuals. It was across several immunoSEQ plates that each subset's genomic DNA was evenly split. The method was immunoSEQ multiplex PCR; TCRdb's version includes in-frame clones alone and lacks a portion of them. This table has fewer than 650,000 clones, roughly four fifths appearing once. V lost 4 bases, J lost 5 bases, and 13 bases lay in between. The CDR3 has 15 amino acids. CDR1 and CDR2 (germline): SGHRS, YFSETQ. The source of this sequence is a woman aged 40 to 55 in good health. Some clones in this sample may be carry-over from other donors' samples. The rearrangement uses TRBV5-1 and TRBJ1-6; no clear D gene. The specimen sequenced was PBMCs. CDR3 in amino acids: CASSLAYGDNSPLHF. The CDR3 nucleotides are TGCGCCAGCAGCCTGGCCTATGGGGATAATTCACCCCTCCACTTT.